A single sample gave rise to the 8 T cell receptor beta chains below, sequenced in a study of vaccination and CD4 T cells after COVID-19. Sample treatment: approximately 11-day PBMC culture with coronavirus spike peptide pools or control peptides (ViraFEST assay). What these receptors recognize is not known. Cultured CD4+ T cell DNA underwent sequencing with the Oncomine TCR Beta short-read assay. MiXCR, run by TCRdb on the PCR reads, gives a single entry per CDR3 protein. This repertoire shows about 19,000 distinct CDR3 sequences, about 43% found once; its top ten account for about 3%. The sample was CD4+ T cells from blood, cultured in vitro, taken after SARS-CoV-2 vaccination. All receptors come from a human donor who had recovered from COVID-19.

This clonotype was observed a handful of times. The rearrangement uses TRBV10-3 and TRBJ1-5, with D possibly being TRBD1 (5 bases). Germline V gene sequence: CDR1 ENHRY, CDR2 SYGVKD. V was shortened by 3 bases and J by 6 bases, with 9 bases between the two germline ends. The CDR3 spans 13 residues. CDR3 amino acids: CAISEGVGQPQHF. The CDR3 bases are TGTGCCATCAGTGAAGGGGTGGGTCAGCCCCAGCATTTT.

This clonotype was seen a handful of times. The J gene is TRBJ2-6, the V gene TRBV7-9; maybe TRBD1 (5 bases). CDR3 length: 17 amino acids. V was clipped by 2 bases and J by 0 bases, with 11 bases between them. Germline values: CDR1 SEHNR, CDR2 FQNEAQ (reference sequence). Written as DNA, the CDR3 is TGTGCCAGCAGCTTATGGGGCAGGGTCTCTGGGGCCAACGTCCTGACTTTC. This translates into CASSLWGRVSGANVLTF. The full variable domain, with the rest looked up from reference TRBV7-9 and TRBJ2-6, is DTGVSQNPRHKITKRGQNVTFRCDPISEHNRLYWYRQTLGQGPEFLTYFQNEAQLEKSRLLSDRFSAERPKGSFSTLEIQRTEQGDSAMYLCASSLWGRVSGANVLTFGAGSRLTVL.

The V and J genes are TRBV19 and TRBJ2-1, with 7 bases fitting TRBD1. CDR1 and CDR2 from the germline V gene are LNHDA and SQIVND (reference sequence). The CDR3 sequence is 17 residues long. Unmatched junction bases numbered 11, after V lost 6 bases and J lost 0 bases. CDR3 nucleotide sequence: TGTGCCAGTAGGAGACAGGGTGCAGACAGCTCCTACAATGAGCAGTTCTTC. It specifies CASRRQGADSSYNEQFF.

This clonotype has only a few counts. This chain links TRBV20-1 with TRBJ2-7; D might be TRBD1 (5 bases). The CDR3 spans 12 residues. The V end lost 5 bases, the J end lost 3 bases, and 11 bases lay between the germline ends. Germline loops: CDR1 DFQATT, CDR2 SNEGSKA (reference sequence). CDR3 residues: CSAVSRGYEQYF. The CDR3 DNA reads as TGCAGTGCTGTTAGTAGGGGCTACGAGCAGTACTTC.

This clonotype was seen a few times. V gene TRBV7-9 combines with J gene TRBJ1-1; D uncertain. This CDR3 region has 11 residues. Trimming removed 5 bases at V and 5 bases at J, with 6 bases between. Per germline, CDR1 SEHNR and CDR2 FQNEAQ (reference sequence). This CDR3 reads CASSGGTEAFF. In DNA form, the CDR3 reads TGTGCCAGCAGCGGCGGTACTGAAGCTTTCTTT.

V usage is TRBV6-1 and J usage is TRBJ1-2; D may be TRBD1 (6 bases). The germline gives CDR1 MNHNS, CDR2 SASEGT. V gave up 2 bases and J gave up 6 bases, with 7 bases separating them. The CDR3 consists of 12 residues. In DNA form, the CDR3 reads TGTGCCAGCAGTGAACAGGGGAATGGCTACACCTTC. Its translation is CASSEQGNGYTF.

This clonotype was counted only a few times. The chain links TRBV6-5 to TRBJ1-5; D ambiguous. CDR1 and CDR2 from the germline V gene are MNHEY and SVGAGI. The CDR3 runs to 13 residues. V was shortened by 3 bases and J by 5 bases, with 8 bases between the two germline ends. CDR3 sequence: CASSYGSYQPQHF. CDR3 in DNA: TGTGCCAGCAGTTATGGATCCTATCAGCCCCAGCATTTT.

This clonotype was recorded once. The chain uses TRBV28 and TRBJ2-2; a weak D match, TRBD2 (6 bases). This CDR3 is 16 amino acids long. Trimming pared 2 bases from V and 1 base from J, leaving 11 bases between. Germline CDR1 MDHEN, CDR2 SYDVKM. DNA of the CDR3: TGTGCCAGCAGTTTAGGGCTAGCGCGGAACACCGGGGAGCTGTTTTTT. This codes for CASSLGLARNTGELFF.